The clone carrying this TCR beta chain came up a few times. A single base separates this from a much larger clone, so it may be a read error. Within the sample, other DNA sequences also encode this same CDR3. These data originate in a study of metastatic and nonmetastatic thyroid tumors. TCRdb used MiXCR to call clones anew from the PCR reads. The sample lists over 20,000 clones, more than 15% seen once, with roughly a fifth in the top ten. From germline, CDR1 is SGHDN and CDR2 FVKESK. This CDR3 has 12 amino acids. The ends were cut back, 4 bases at V and 7 bases at J, with 11 bases in the middle. There were no patients who had received any treatment before thyroid surgery.

V is TRBV14 and J is TRBJ2-7; D gene ambiguous. What was sequenced was blood. The receptor's source is a female donor with papillary thyroid cancer or a benign thyroid nodule (not recorded which). Some clones in this sample may be carry-over from other donors' samples. The CDR3 reads CASSLSHVEQYF. The CDR3 coding sequence is TGTGCCAGCAGCCTTAGTCACGTGGAGCAGTACTTC.